The entry below gives a single T cell receptor (beta chain) sequence along with its context. This record belongs to a study of blood T cell repertoires in COVID-19. Study background: Samples came from the United States, Italy and Spain, spanning acute and convalescent COVID-19.

Generated by immunoSEQ multiplex PCR, the TCRdb table keeps only in-frame clones and is missing some. The table shows about 330,000 clones, with about 87% occurring only once. Seattle's cohort entered during active infection and was followed longitudinally. Germline V CDR1 and CDR2: GTSNPN, SVGIG (reference sequence). This CDR3 contains 16 residues. The ends were cut back, 1 base at V and 0 bases at J, with 13 bases in the middle. The chain has TRBV30 and TRBJ1-5; D is perhaps TRBD1 (5 bases). This sequence originates from a man under 40 with COVID-19, enrolled during active disease. Material: peripheral blood. DNA for the CDR3: TGTGCCTGGAGTGCCCGGGGGGATATTAGCAATCAGCCCCAGCATTTT. Amino acids: CAWSARGDISNQPQHF.